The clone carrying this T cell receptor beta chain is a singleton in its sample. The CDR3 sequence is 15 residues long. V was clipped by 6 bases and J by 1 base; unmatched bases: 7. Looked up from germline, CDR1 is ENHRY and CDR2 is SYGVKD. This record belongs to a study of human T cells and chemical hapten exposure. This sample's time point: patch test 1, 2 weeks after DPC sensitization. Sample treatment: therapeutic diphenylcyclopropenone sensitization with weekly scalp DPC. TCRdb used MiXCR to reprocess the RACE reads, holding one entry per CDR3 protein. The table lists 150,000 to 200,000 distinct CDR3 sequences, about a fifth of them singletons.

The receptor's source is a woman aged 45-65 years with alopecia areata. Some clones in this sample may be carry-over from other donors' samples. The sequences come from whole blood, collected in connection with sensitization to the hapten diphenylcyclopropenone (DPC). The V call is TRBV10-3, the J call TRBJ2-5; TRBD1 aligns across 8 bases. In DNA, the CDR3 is TGTGCCATCAGAGCGACAGGGGCACCCCAAGAGACCCAGTACTTC. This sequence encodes CAIRATGAPQETQYF.